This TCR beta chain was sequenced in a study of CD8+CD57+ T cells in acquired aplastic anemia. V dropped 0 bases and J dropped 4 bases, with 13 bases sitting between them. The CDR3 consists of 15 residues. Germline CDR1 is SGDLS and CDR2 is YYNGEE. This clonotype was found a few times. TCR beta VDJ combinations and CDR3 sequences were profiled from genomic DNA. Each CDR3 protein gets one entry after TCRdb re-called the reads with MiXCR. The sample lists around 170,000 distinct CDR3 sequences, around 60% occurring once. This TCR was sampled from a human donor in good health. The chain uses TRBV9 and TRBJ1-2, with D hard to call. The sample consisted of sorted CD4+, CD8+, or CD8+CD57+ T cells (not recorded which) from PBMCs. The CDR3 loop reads CASSVDSWTVYGYTF. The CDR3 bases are TGTGCCAGCAGCGTAGATTCTTGGACGGTCTATGGCTACACCTTC. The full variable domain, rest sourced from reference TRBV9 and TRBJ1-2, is DSGVTQTPKHLITATGQRVTLRCSPRSGDLSVYWYQQSLDQGLQFLIQYYNGEERAKGNILERFSAQQFPDLHSELNLSSLELGDSALYFCASSVDSWTVYGYTFGSGTRLTVV.